This T cell receptor beta chain was sequenced during a study of blood T cell repertoires in COVID-19. With respect to this clone: Given a much more abundant clone one base away, this may be a read error.

Per germline, CDR1 SGHRS and CDR2 YFSETQ. This CDR3 spans 14 amino acids. V dropped 4 bases and J dropped 0 bases, with 8 bases sitting between them. Original processing methods: Estimated nucleated cell counts came from reference gene primer amplification. Some clones are missing from TCRdb's copy, which holds only in-frame ones; the method was immunoSEQ multiplex PCR. V, J and clone size are those of that table, while D and trimming were read from the DNA. The sample holds under 250,000 clones, under 90% seen once. This TCR came from a woman in her 40s with active or convalescent COVID-19. Sequenced input: peripheral blood. This chain uses TRBV5-1 with TRBJ2-1, with D uncertain. The CDR3 here is CASSPPGSYNEQFF. Here the CDR3 DNA reads TGCGCCAGCAGCCCCCCGGGCTCCTACAATGAGCAGTTCTTC.